Below, one T cell receptor (beta chain) is given with its context. RNA transcripts served as the template for amplifying TCR beta CDR3 regions. Using the HTBI primer set, a first-round RT-PCR was run on the TCR CDR3. TCRdb fed the multiplex PCR reads into MiXCR, producing one record per CDR3 protein. Here the sample spans roughly 740,000 distinct CDR3 sequences, roughly 17% being singletons. This CDR3 has 16 residues. V lost 0 bases and J 2 bases, leaving 15 bases between the germline ends. CDR1 SGHRS and CDR2 YFSETQ come from the germline V gene. The data are from a study of T cells in Graves' hyperthyroidism and ophthalmopathy. For the study at large: The authors collected peripheral blood at initial diagnosis, before any treatment.

The V gene is TRBV5-1, the J gene TRBJ2-7; D is undetermined. The clonotype comes from a man younger than 35 with Graves' hyperthyroidism. The specimen was blood. CDR3 sequence: CASSLGPLGGTYEQYF. DNA for the CDR3: TGCGCCAGCAGCTTGGGCCCCCTGGGCGGCACCTACGAGCAGTACTTC.